This T cell receptor beta chain was captured in a study of T cells in Graves' hyperthyroidism and ophthalmopathy. This clonotype has a count of ten or more. Mismatch with germline at one junction end may stem from a read error. In making diagnoses, clinical symptoms, serum thyroxine and TRAb, thyroid ultrasound and orbital computed tomography were all used. TCR beta CDR3 regions were amplified from RNA. HTBI primers were employed in a first-round RT-PCR of the TCR CDR3. Each CDR3 protein is one row after TCRdb ran MiXCR on the multiplex PCR reads. The profile shows some 370,000 distinct CDR3 sequences, about 17% of them singletons. This CDR3 comprises 16 residues. Germline values: CDR1 DFQATT, CDR2 SNEGSKA (reference sequence).

The rearrangement joins TRBV20-1 to TRBJ2-7, with TRBD2 identical over 10 bases. This receptor was obtained from a woman in her 30s with Graves' hyperthyroidism that later progressed to Graves' ophthalmopathy. Source material: blood. The CDR3 DNA follows: TGCAGTGCCAGAGGGCTAGCGGGGGACCTCTCCTACGAGCAGTACTTC. This codes for CSARGLAGDLSYEQYF.